Each of the 13 T cell receptor beta chains below was sequenced from the same sample in a study of blood T cell repertoires in COVID-19 (dated by TCRdb to about 2020). The library was obtained by the immunoSEQ multiplex PCR assay. Held by TCRdb, this immuneACCESS table contains in-frame sequences only and omits some clones. Under half of the omission traces to an unresolved V gene where checked; the cause of the rest is unknown. This sample gives over 250,000 clones in total; approximately 90% of them show up just once. Less than 3% of the sample comes from the top ten. The sequencing sample was made of PBMCs or T cells enriched from blood (not recorded which). The receptor source for this set is a woman aged 50 to 60 who had recovered from COVID-19.

The chain carries TRBV5-1 and TRBJ2-1, with 10 bases identical to TRBD1. Germline CDR1 reads SGHRS; CDR2 reads YFSETQ. V dropped 6 bases and J dropped 4; count of bases not matched to a gene: 7. CDR3 size: 15 residues. The CDR3 is CASKRGQGNYNEQFF. The DNA for the CDR3 is TGCGCCAGCAAGCGGGGACAGGGGAATTACAATGAGCAGTTCTTC.

Note on this clone: Additional DNA sequences in this sample encode the identical CDR3. This rearrangement joins TRBV4-2 to TRBJ2-5, with 12 nucleotides matching TRBD2. There are 16 residues in the CDR3. The ends lost 4 bases at V and 2 bases at J; junction bases unmatched: 5. CDR1 is LGHNA and CDR2 is YNFKEQ in the germline V gene. The CDR3 sequence: CASSRGTSGYQETQYF. CDR3 in DNA: TGTGCCAGCAGCCGCGGGACTAGCGGGTATCAAGAGACCCAGTACTTC.

The rearrangement joins TRBV6-1 to TRBJ1-3, with D tentatively TRBD1 (5 bases). Trimming left V 3 bases short and J 0 bases short, with 6 bases between. The V gene's germline CDR1 is MNHNS and CDR2 SASEGT. The CDR3 runs to 14 residues. The CDR3: CASSEGGSGNTIYF. CDR3 nucleotide sequence: TGTGCCAGCAGTGAGGGGGGCTCTGGAAACACCATATATTTT.

This rearrangement joins TRBV30 to TRBJ1-1; D call uncertain. CDR3 size: 14 residues. Trimming took off 0 bases at V and 4 bases at J, with 12 bases between the two ends. Germline CDR1 and CDR2: GTSNPN and SVGIG (reference sequence). The CDR3 region is CAWSVKRMGTEAFF. The DNA of the CDR3 is TGTGCCTGGAGTGTAAAGAGGATGGGCACTGAAGCTTTCTTT.

V usage is TRBV5-6 and J usage is TRBJ2-1, with D tentatively TRBD2 (6 bases). The CDR3 consists of 13 residues. V lost 4 bases and J lost 8, with 13 bases in between. From germline, CDR1 is SGHDT and CDR2 YYEEEE. The CDR3 bases are TGTGCCAGCAGCCGGGGGACGTTCGATGAGCAGTTCTTC. Its translation: CASSRGTFDEQFF.

V and J are TRBV5-1 and TRBJ2-5; weak D call: TRBD1 (5 bases). The germline V gene encodes CDR1 SGHRS and CDR2 YFSETQ. Between the trimmed V and J ends, which lost 2 bases and 7 bases, there was a span of 9 bases. The CDR3 has 12 residues. The CDR3 loop reads CASSLQEGTQYF. CDR3 DNA: TGCGCCAGCAGCTTACAGGAAGGGACCCAGTACTTC.

CDR3 nucleotide sequence: TGTGCCAGCAGCGTATACACCGGGGAGCTGTTTTTT. It encodes CASSVYTGELFF. The rearrangement uses TRBV5-6 and TRBJ2-2; D is undetermined. Germline-derived CDR1 and CDR2 are SGHDT and YYEEEE. This CDR3 contains 12 residues. V was trimmed by 4 bases and J by 3 bases, leaving 4 bases between them.

The chain is built from TRBV19 and TRBJ2-1; 8 positions match TRBD2. The CDR3 runs to 17 residues. Germline CDR1 reads LNHDA; CDR2 reads SQIVND (reference sequence). V shed 4 bases and J 10 bases; nucleotides not matched to a gene: 18. Here the CDR3 DNA reads TGTGCCAGTAGTACTCTCCCGGGAGGGGGTAGGATCAGGGAGCAGTTCTTC. Translating gives CASSTLPGGGRIREQFF. The whole variable domain, remainder taken from reference TRBV19 and TRBJ2-1, is DGGITQSPKYLFRKEGQNVTLSCEQNLNHDAMYWYRQDPGQGLRLIYYSQIVNDFQKGDIAEGYSVSREKKESFPLTVTSAQKNPTAFYLCASSTLPGGGRIREQFFGPGTRLTVL.

This chain uses TRBV28 with TRBJ1-5; D is perhaps TRBD1 (6 bases). The CDR3 is 16 residues long. Germline-derived CDR1 and CDR2 are MDHEN and SYDVKM. The ends were cut back, 5 bases at V and 0 bases at J, with 14 bases in the middle. CDR3 sequence (DNA): TGTGCCAGCAGTATAACAGGGCTCCTTAGCAATCAGCCCCAGCATTTT. Amino acid sequence: CASSITGLLSNQPQHF.

V usage is TRBV18 and J usage is TRBJ1-1; 7 positions match TRBD1. Looked up from germline, CDR1 is KGHSH and CDR2 is LQKENI. The CDR3 runs to 14 residues. V lost 4 bases, J lost 1 base, and 3 bases stayed unmatched. For the CDR3, the DNA is TGTGCCAGCTCACTAGGGACAGCGAACACTGAAGCTTTCTTT. It translates to CASSLGTANTEAFF.

The CDR3 protein is CASSLSSGSTEQYF. Here the CDR3 DNA reads TGTGCCAGCAGTTTATCTAGCGGGAGTACCGAGCAGTACTTC. The V and J genes are TRBV27 and TRBJ2-7; 9 positions agree with TRBD2. The ends lost 0 bases at V and 6 bases at J; junction bases unmatched: 3. The CDR3 is 14 amino acids. CDR1 is MNHEY and CDR2 is SMNVEV in the germline V gene (reference sequence).

The rearrangement uses TRBV6-6 and TRBJ1-1; weak D call: TRBD1 (5 bases). The CDR3 loop spans 13 amino acids. Trimming took 3 bases from V and 5 from J, leaving 10 bases between them. Germline-derived CDR1 and CDR2 are MNHNY and SVGAGI (reference sequence). The CDR3 sequence: CASSYMGQTEAFF. The CDR3 nucleotides are TGTGCCAGCAGTTATATGGGGCAAACTGAAGCTTTCTTT.

This rearrangement joins TRBV7-2 to TRBJ2-7, with TRBD2 matching over 10 bases. Germline-derived CDR1 and CDR2 are SGHTA and FQGNSA. The CDR3 spans 16 residues. V lost 4 bases, J lost 4 bases, and 10 bases stayed unmatched. CDR3 sequence reads: CASSSLAGGGEYEQYF. The DNA for the CDR3 is TGTGCCAGCAGCTCCTTAGCGGGAGGAGGTGAGTACGAGCAGTACTTC.